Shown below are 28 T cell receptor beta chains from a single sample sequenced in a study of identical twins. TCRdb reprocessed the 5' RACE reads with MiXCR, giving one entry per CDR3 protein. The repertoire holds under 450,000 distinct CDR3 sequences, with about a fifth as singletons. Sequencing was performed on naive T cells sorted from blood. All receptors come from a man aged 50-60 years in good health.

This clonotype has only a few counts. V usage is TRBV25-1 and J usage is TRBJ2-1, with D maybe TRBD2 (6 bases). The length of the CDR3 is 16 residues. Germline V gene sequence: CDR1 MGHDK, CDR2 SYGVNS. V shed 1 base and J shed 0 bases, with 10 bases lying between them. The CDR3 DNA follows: TGTGCCAGCAGTGAATTGGGGGGAGCCTCCTACAATGAGCAGTTCTTC. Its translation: CASSELGGASYNEQFF.

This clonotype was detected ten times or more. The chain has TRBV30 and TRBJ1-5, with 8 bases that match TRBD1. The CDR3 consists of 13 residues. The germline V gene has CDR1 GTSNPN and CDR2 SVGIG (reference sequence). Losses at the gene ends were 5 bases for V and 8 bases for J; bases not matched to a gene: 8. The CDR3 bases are TGTGCCTGGGGCAGACAGGGGCTCGAGCCCCAGCATTTT. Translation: CAWGRQGLEPQHF.

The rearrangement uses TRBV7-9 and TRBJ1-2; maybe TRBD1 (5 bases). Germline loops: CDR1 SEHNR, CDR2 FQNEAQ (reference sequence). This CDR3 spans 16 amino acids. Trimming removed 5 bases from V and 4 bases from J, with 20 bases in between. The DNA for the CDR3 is TGTGCCAGCAGCCTCTTGGTAGGGGACGGAGGCTATGGCTACACCTTC. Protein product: CASSLLVGDGGYGYTF.

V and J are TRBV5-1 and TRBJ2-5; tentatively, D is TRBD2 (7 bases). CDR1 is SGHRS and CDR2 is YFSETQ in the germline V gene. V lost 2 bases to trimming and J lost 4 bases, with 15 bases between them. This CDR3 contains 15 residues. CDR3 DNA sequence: TGCGCCAGCAGCTTCAATACAGGGAGGGGAGAGACCCAGTACTTC. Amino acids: CASSFNTGRGETQYF.

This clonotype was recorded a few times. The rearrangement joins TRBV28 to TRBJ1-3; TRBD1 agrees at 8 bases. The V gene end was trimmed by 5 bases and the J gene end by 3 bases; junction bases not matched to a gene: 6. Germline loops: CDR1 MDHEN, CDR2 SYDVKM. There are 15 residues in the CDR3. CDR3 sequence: CASSPPDRVGNTIYF. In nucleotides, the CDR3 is TGTGCCAGCAGTCCACCGGACAGGGTTGGAAACACCATATATTTT.

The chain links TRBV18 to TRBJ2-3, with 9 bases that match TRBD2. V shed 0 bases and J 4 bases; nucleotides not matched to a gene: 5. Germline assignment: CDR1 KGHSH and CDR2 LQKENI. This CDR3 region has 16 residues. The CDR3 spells CASSPPGLASSDTQYF. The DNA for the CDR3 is TGTGCCAGCTCACCACCGGGACTAGCAAGTTCAGATACGCAGTATTTT.

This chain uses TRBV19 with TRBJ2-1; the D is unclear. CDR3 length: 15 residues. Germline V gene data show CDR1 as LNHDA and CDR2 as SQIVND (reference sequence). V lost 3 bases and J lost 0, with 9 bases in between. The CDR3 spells CASSMWRISYNEQFF. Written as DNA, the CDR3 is TGTGCCAGTAGTATGTGGCGGATCTCCTACAATGAGCAGTTCTTC.

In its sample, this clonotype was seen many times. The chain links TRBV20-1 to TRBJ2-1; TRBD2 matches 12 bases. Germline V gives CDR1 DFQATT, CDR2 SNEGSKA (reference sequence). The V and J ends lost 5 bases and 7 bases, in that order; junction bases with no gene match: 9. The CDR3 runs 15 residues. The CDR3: CSAVQTSGSRNEQFF. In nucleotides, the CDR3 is TGCAGTGCTGTACAGACTAGCGGGAGTAGAAATGAGCAGTTCTTC.

CDR3 sequence: CASSRGRISYEQYF. The CDR3, as DNA: TGTGCCAGCAGTCGTGGCAGAATTTCCTACGAGCAGTACTTC. The gene calls are TRBV12-3 or TRBV12-4 and TRBJ2-7; D is uncertain. V was clipped by 5 bases and J by 1 base, with 12 bases between them. The CDR3 has 14 residues.

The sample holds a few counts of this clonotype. The CDR3 nucleotides are TGCGCCAGCAGCTTGGGGACAGGTTCGCCGGGACTAGCGGCAGATACGCAGTATTTT. Translating it yields CASSLGTGSPGLAADTQYF. The chain couples TRBV5-1 to TRBJ2-3, with TRBD2 identical over 11 bases. Trimming took 0 bases from V and 4 from J; bases not matched to a gene: 13. CDR1 and CDR2 from the germline V gene are SGHRS and YFSETQ. The CDR3 is made up of 19 amino acids. The full variable domain, rest sourced from reference TRBV5-1 and TRBJ2-3, is KAGVTQTPRYLIKTRGQQVTLSCSPISGHRSVSWYQQTPGQGLQFLFEYFSETQRNKGNFPGRFSGRQFSNSRSEMNVSTLELGDSALYLCASSLGTGSPGLAADTQYFGPGTRLTVL.

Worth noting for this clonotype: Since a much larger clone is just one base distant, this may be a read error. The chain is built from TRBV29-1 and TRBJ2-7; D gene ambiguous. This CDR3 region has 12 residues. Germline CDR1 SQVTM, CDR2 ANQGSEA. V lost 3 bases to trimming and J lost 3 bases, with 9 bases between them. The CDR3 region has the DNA TGCAGCGTTGAGGTCACCCACTACGAGCAGTACTTC. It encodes CSVEVTHYEQYF.

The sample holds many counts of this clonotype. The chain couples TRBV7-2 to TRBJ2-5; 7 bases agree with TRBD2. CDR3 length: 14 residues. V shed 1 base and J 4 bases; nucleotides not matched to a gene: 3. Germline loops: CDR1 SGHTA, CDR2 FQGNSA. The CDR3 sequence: CASSLELAIETQYF. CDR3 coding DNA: TGTGCCAGCAGCTTAGAACTAGCGATAGAGACCCAGTACTTC.

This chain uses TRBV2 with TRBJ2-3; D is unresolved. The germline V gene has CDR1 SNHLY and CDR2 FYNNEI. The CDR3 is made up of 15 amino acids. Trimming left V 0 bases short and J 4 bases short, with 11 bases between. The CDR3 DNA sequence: TGTGCCAGCAGTGAAGCGGCCTTAGGACCAGATACGCAGTATTTT. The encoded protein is CASSEAALGPDTQYF.

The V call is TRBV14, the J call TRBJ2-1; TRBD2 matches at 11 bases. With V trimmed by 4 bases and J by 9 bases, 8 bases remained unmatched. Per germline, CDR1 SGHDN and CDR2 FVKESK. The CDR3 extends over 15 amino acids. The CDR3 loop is CASSPVAGGQGEQFF. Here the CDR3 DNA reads TGTGCCAGCAGCCCCGTAGCGGGAGGGCAAGGTGAGCAGTTCTTC.

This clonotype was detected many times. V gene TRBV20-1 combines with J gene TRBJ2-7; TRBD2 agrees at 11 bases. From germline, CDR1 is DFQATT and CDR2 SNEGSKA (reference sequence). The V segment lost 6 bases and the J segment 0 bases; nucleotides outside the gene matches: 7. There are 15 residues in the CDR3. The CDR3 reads CSAHAGTSGSYEQYF. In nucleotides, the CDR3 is TGCAGTGCCCACGCCGGGACTAGCGGCTCCTACGAGCAGTACTTC.

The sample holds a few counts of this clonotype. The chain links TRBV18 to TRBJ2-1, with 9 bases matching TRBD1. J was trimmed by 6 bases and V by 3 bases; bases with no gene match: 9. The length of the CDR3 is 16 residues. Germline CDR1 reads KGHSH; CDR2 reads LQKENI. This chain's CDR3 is CASSPKSRDRANEQFF. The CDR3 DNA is TGTGCCAGCTCACCCAAATCCCGGGACAGGGCCAATGAGCAGTTCTTC.

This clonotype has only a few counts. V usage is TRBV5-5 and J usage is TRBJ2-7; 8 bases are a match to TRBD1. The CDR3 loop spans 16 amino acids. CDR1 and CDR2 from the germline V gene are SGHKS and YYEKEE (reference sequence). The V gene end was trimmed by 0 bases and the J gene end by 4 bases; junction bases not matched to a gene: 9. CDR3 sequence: CASSLGPSDRGYEQYF. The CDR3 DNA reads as TGTGCCAGCAGCTTGGGCCCCTCTGACAGGGGTTACGAGCAGTACTTC.

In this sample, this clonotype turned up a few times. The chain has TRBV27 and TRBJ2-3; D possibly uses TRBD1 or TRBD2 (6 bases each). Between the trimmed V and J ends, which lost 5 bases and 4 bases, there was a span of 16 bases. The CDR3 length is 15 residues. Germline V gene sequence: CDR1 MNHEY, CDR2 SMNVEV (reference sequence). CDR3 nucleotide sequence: TGTGCCAGCAGTATGAAGGAGGGGGGCCCAGATACGCAGTATTTT. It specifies CASSMKEGGPDTQYF.

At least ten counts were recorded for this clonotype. The CDR3 spells CASSYRQGRELFF. CDR3 nucleotide sequence: TGTGCCAGCAGTTACCGACAGGGCCGGGAGCTGTTTTTT. The gene calls are TRBV6-2 or TRBV6-3 and TRBJ2-2; 7 bases match TRBD1. With 2 bases clipped from V and 9 bases from J, the junction kept 3 bases outside the gene matches. The CDR3 totals 13 residues. Germline values: CDR1 MNHEY, CDR2 SVGEGT.

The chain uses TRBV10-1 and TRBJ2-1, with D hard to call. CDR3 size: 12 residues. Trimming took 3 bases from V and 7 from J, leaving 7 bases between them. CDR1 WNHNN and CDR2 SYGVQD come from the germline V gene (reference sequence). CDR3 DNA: TGCGCCAGCAGTGATACCGTGAATGAGCAGTTCTTC. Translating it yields CASSDTVNEQFF.

The CDR3 loop reads CASSLGFGDGGTYEQYF. The DNA for the CDR3 is TGTGCCAGCAGCTTAGGGTTCGGGGACGGCGGTACCTACGAGCAGTACTTC. V usage is TRBV7-8 and J usage is TRBJ2-7; either TRBD1 or TRBD2 may supply D (5 bases each). CDR3 length: 17 amino acids. Germline lookup yields CDR1 SGHVS and CDR2 FQNEAQ. The V end was cut by 1 base, the J end by 2 bases, with 18 bases between.

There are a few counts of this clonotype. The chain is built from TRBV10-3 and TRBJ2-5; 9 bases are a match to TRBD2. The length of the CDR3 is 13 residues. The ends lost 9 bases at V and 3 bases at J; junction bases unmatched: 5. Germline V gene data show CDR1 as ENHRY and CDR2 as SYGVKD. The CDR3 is CAISLAGEETQYF. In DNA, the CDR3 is TGTGCCATTTCGTTAGCGGGGGAAGAGACCCAGTACTTC.

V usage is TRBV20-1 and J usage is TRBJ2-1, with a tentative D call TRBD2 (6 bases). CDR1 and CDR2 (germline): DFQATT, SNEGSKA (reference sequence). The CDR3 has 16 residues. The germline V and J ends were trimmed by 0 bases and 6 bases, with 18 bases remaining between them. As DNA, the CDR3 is TGCAGTGCTAGAGATCCTCGGGGGACCCATAGCAATGAGCAGTTCTTC. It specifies CSARDPRGTHSNEQFF.

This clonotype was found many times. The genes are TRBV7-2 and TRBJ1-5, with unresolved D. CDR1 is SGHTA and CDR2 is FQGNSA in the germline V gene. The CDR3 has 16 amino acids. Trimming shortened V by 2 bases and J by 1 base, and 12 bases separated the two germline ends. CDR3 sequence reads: CASSLFGTVSNQPQHF. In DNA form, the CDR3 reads TGTGCCAGCAGCTTATTTGGAACAGTCAGCAATCAGCCCCAGCATTTT. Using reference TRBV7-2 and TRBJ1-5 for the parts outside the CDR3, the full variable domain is GAGVSQSPSNKVTEKGKDVELRCDPISGHTALYWYRQSLGQGLEFLIYFQGNSAPDKSGLPSDRFSAERTGGSVSTLTIQRTQQEDSAVYLCASSLFGTVSNQPQHFGDGTRLSIL.

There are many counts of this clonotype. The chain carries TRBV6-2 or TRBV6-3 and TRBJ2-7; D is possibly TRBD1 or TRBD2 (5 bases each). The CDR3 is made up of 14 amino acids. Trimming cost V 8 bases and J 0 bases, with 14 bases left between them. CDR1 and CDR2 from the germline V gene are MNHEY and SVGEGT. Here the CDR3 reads CASGRDLSSYEQYF. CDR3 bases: TGTGCCAGCGGACGGGACCTCAGCTCCTACGAGCAGTACTTC.

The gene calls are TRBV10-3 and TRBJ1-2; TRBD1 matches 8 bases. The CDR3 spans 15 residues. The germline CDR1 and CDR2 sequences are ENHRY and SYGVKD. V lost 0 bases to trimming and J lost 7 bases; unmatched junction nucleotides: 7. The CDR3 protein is CAISESQGANPGYTF. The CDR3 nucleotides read TGTGCCATCAGTGAGTCGCAGGGGGCGAATCCTGGCTACACCTTC.

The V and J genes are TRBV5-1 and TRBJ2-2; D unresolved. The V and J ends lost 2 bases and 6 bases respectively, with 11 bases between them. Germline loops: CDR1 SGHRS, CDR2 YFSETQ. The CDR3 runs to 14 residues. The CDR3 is CASSLDPVSGELFF. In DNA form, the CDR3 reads TGCGCCAGCAGCTTAGACCCCGTATCCGGGGAGCTGTTTTTT.

DNA for the CDR3: TGCAGCGTTGGAGCCGGGACTAGCGGGGGGTATTCCTACAATGAGCAGTTCTTC. Amino acid sequence: CSVGAGTSGGYSYNEQFF. The rearrangement uses TRBV29-1 and TRBJ2-1, with 15 bases fitting TRBD2. J was trimmed by 1 base and V by 4 bases; bases with no gene match: 8. The CDR3 runs 18 residues. Germline values: CDR1 SQVTM, CDR2 ANQGSEA.